The clone carrying this TCR beta chain came up once. The authors' processing: Using reference gene primer amplification, nucleated cell counts were estimated. Assay: immunoSEQ multiplex PCR; the TCRdb copy retains only in-frame clones and omits some. V and J calls and clone size are those listed in that table; D and trimming were worked out from the DNA. The table has around 360,000 clones, more than 85% seen once; the top ten hold 2.5% to 3%. This entry belongs to a study of blood T cell repertoires in COVID-19. Background on the study: Specimens from acute and convalescent COVID-19 originated in the United States, Italy and Spain. T cells, B-cell-depleted T cells, or PBMCs supplied cDNA or gDNA.

The trim removed 1 base at V and 1 base at J, leaving 3 bases unmatched. Germline V CDR1 and CDR2: MGHRA, YSYEKL. The CDR3 runs to 15 residues. Cohort 3 donors counted as recovered after two negative PCRs, clearance, or resolved symptoms. Material: PBMCs or T cells enriched from blood (not recorded which). The receptor comes from a woman aged 25 to 39 who had recovered from COVID-19. The V gene is TRBV4-1, the J gene TRBJ1-1; 7 nucleotides align to TRBD1. CDR3 in amino acids: CASSQGGQRNTEAFF. The CDR3 coding sequence is TGCGCCAGCAGCCAAGGGGGACAGAGGAACACTGAAGCTTTCTTT.